These T cell receptor beta chains were read from a single sample in a study of neoadjuvant anti-PD-1 for oral cavity cancer. Profiling relied on immunoSEQ multiplex PCR, and the TCRdb table lists in-frame clones only, not all of them. The sample lists 11,000 to 15,000 clones, more than 75% seen once, with approximately 2.5% in the top ten. The sample in question was PBMCs, obtained after nivolumab (anti-PD-1) treatment. The receptor set was obtained from a person between 40 and 85 years old with oral cavity squamous cell carcinoma. The CDR3 runs from the conserved cysteine through the conserved F or W. A D gene is named only where the DNA matches it firmly. The size of a clone is reported for some rows only, either as once, few or many, or as a class for expanded clones.

NA	NA	15	TRBV5-1	TRBJ2-5	CASSSGRGIGETQYF	TGCGCCAGCAGCTCGGGACGGGGGATTGGAGAGACCCAGTACTTC
NA	NA	15	TRBV5-4	TRBJ1-6	CASSPGARDNSPLHF	TGTGCCAGCAGCCCAGGGGCGCGGGATAATTCACCCCTCCACTTT
NA	NA	16	TRBV9	TRBJ2-3	CASSPRAGGIIDTQYF	TGTGCCAGCAGCCCACGGGCAGGTGGAATAATAGATACGCAGTATTTT
TRBD2	NA	13	TRBV2	TRBJ2-1	CASNLAGSREQFF	TGTGCCAGCAACCTAGCGGGGAGTCGTGAGCAGTTCTTC
NA	NA	12	TRBV19	TRBJ1-2	CASSAIMGGYTF	TGTGCCAGTAGTGCCATCATGGGAGGCTACACCTTC
NA	few	19	TRBV10-3	TRBJ2-3	CAISSPQGVGETSTDTQYF	TGTGCCATCAGCAGCCCCCAGGGTGTGGGGGAAACTAGCACAGATACGCAGTATTTT
NA	NA	14	TRBV6-1	TRBJ1-4	CASSEGGGMAKLFF	TGTGCCAGCAGTGAAGGCGGAGGGATGGCAAAACTGTTTTTT
NA	NA	11	TRBV2	TRBJ1-6	CASSDFSPLHF	TGTGCCAGCAGTGACTTTTCACCCCTCCACTTT
TRBD1	NA	15	TRBV27	TRBJ2-7	CASSLSSRGLNEQYF	TGTGCCAGCAGTTTATCCTCCAGGGGGCTCAACGAGCAGTACTTC
NA	NA	11	TRBV5-1	TRBJ2-7	CASSSAYEQYF	TGCGCCAGCAGCTCTGCATACGAGCAGTACTTC
TRBD1	NA	18	TRBV4-1	TRBJ1-5	CASSQDLGTDGSNQPQHF	TGCGCCAGCAGCCAAGATCTAGGGACAGACGGAAGCAATCAGCCCCAGCATTTT
NA	once	11	TRBV19	TRBJ1-1	CAVGPGTEAFF	TGTGCCGTTGGTCCGGGCACTGAAGCTTTCTTT
TRBD1	NA	16	TRBV19	TRBJ2-1	CASVQRGQGSYNEQFF	TGTGCCAGTGTGCAGAGGGGGCAGGGCAGCTACAATGAGCAGTTCTTC
TRBD1	few	14	TRBV7-9	TRBJ2-7	CASSSRTGHYEQYF	TGTGCCAGCAGCTCCCGGACAGGACACTACGAGCAGTACTTC
NA	once	11	TRBV6-1	TRBJ2-7	CASTPAYEQYF	TGTGCCAGCACCCCAGCCTACGAGCAGTACTTC
TRBD2	NA	16	TRBV5-1	TRBJ2-3	CASSGNSGGAWDTQYF	TGCGCCAGCAGCGGAAATAGCGGGGGGGCCTGGGATACGCAGTATTTT
NA	NA	13	TRBV2	TRBJ2-3	CASSEVGTDTQYF	TGTGCCAGCAGTGAAGTTGGCACAGATACGCAGTATTTT
TRBD2	NA	17	TRBV4-1	TRBJ2-3	CASSRGTGTSSTDTQYF	TGCGCCAGCAGCCGGGGCACCGGGACTAGCAGCACAGATACGCAGTATTTT
NA	NA	14	TRBV6-5	TRBJ1-1	CASSYSNLNTEAFF	TGTGCCAGCAGTTACTCGAATCTGAACACTGAAGCTTTCTTT
TRBD2	NA	13	TRBV5-8	TRBJ2-4	CASSPWGGNIQYF	TGTGCCAGCAGCCCCTGGGGGGGTAACATTCAGTACTTC
TRBD2	NA	14	TRBV11-2	TRBJ2-5	CASSLVAGLETQYF	TGTGCCAGCAGCTTAGTAGCGGGGCTAGAGACCCAGTACTTC
NA	once	17	TRBV4-1	TRBJ1-2	CASSQPATSVSNYGYTF	TGCGCCAGCAGCCAACCCGCGACCAGTGTTTCTAACTATGGCTACACCTTC
NA	NA	13	TRBV19	TRBJ2-7	CASSPTGAYEQYF	TGTGCCAGTAGTCCGACCGGGGCCTACGAGCAGTACTTC
TRBD1	NA	13	TRBV2	TRBJ1-4	CASKKGAWEKLFF	TGTGCCAGCAAGAAGGGGGCTTGGGAAAAACTGTTTTTT
NA	NA	13	TRBV2	TRBJ2-1	CAGSSDPPGEQFF	TGTGCCGGCTCTAGCGACCCGCCCGGTGAGCAGTTCTTC
NA	NA	14	TRBV6-5	TRBJ2-4	CASSTGVQANIQYF	TGTGCCAGCAGCACCGGAGTCCAGGCGAACATTCAGTACTTC
NA	NA	12	TRBV9	TRBJ2-4	CASSADRNIQYF	TGTGCCAGCAGCGCGGACAGAAACATTCAGTACTTC
NA	NA	11	TRBV5-1	TRBJ2-5	CASSKGETQYF	TGCGCCAGCAGCAAGGGGGAGACCCAGTACTTC
NA	few	12	TRBV6-1	TRBJ1-2	CASSGEYYGYTF	TGTGCCAGCAGTGGCGAGTATTATGGCTACACCTTC
NA	NA	15	TRBV19	TRBJ2-7	CASSIAGLGSYEQYF	TGTGCCAGTAGTATAGCGGGACTGGGCTCCTACGAGCAGTACTTC
TRBD1	once	18	TRBV19	TRBJ1-1	CASSIDQGQDPMNTEAFF	TGTGCCAGTAGTATAGATCAAGGACAGGACCCTATGAACACTGAAGCTTTCTTT
NA	NA	14	TRBV21-1	TRBJ2-7	CASSIRRRVGEQYF	TGTGCCAGCAGCATCCGGAGGAGGGTGGGTGAGCAGTACTTC
NA	NA	14	TRBV7-4	TRBJ1-2	CASSLVSTLGGYTF	TGTGCCAGCAGCTTGGTGAGTACCCTCGGTGGCTACACCTTC